The 12 T cell receptor beta chains given below trace back to one sample, sequenced in a study of vaccination and CD4 T cells after COVID-19. Researchers used the Oncomine TCR Beta short-read assay to sequence DNA from cultured CD4+ T cells. From cultured CD4+ T cells, genomic DNA was extracted. Each CDR3 protein gets one entry after TCRdb re-called the PCR reads with MiXCR. The table lists over 9,500 distinct CDR3 sequences, 30% to 35% of them singletons, with less than 9% in the top ten. Specified treatment: roughly 11-day PBMC culture with coronavirus spike peptide pools or control peptides (ViraFEST assay). CD4+ T cells of the unexposed donor were collected before the COVID-19 pandemic (2011-2018). No antigen has been assigned to these receptors. The sample taken for sequencing was CD4+ T cells from blood, cultured in vitro. All receptors derive from a human donor in good health.

In its sample, this clonotype was seen a few times. This rearrangement joins TRBV7-8 to TRBJ1-2; no definite D call. The CDR3 length is 13 residues. Germline-derived CDR1 and CDR2 are SGHVS and FQNEAQ. V was shortened by 2 bases and J by 2 bases, with 6 bases between the two germline ends. As DNA, the CDR3 is TGTGCCAGCAGCTTAACACAGAACTATGGCTACACCTTC. Amino acids: CASSLTQNYGYTF.

This clonotype was observed a handful of times. The chain uses TRBV6-2 or TRBV6-3 and TRBJ2-5, with D perhaps TRBD2 (5 bases). This CDR3 region has 14 residues. Germline lookup yields CDR1 MNHEY and CDR2 SVGEGT. Trimming removed 7 bases at V and 0 bases at J, with 12 bases between. CDR3 coding DNA: TGTGCCAGCACCCCTCGGCGGGACCAAGAGACCCAGTACTTC. Amino acids: CASTPRRDQETQYF.

A few counts support this clonotype. The V call is TRBV4-1, the J call TRBJ1-4; D uncertain. Trimming shortened V by 3 bases and J by 4 bases, and 3 bases separated the two germline ends. The CDR3 covers 12 residues. In germline, CDR1 is MGHRA, CDR2 YSYEKL. The CDR3 coding sequence is TGCGCCAGCAGCCAGGATAATGAAAAACTGTTTTTT. Its translation: CASSQDNEKLFF.

The CDR3 nucleotides read TGTGCCAGCACCATCGGACAGGGCCACTACGAGCAGTACTTC. Amino acid sequence: CASTIGQGHYEQYF. This chain uses TRBV7-2 with TRBJ2-7, with 8 bases that match TRBD1. The ends lost 7 bases at V and 3 bases at J; junction bases unmatched: 8. The CDR3 sequence is 14 residues long. Germline loops: CDR1 SGHTA, CDR2 FQGNSA.

This chain joins TRBV9 and TRBJ2-3; TRBD2 agrees at 8 bases. V dropped 0 bases and J dropped 3; count of bases not matched to a gene: 3. This CDR3 has 15 amino acids. Looked up from germline, CDR1 is SGDLS and CDR2 is YYNGEE. CDR3 nucleotide sequence: TGTGCCAGCAGCGTAGTATCGGGAGGGACAGATACGCAGTATTTT. Translation gives CASSVVSGGTDTQYF.

This clonotype is medium-sized. The chain employs TRBV20-1 and TRBJ1-2; D is ambiguous. The CDR3 sequence is 14 residues long. The germline V gene encodes CDR1 DFQATT and CDR2 SNEGSKA (reference sequence). With 0 bases removed from V and 4 bases from J, the gap between germline ends came to 12 bases. CDR3 protein: CSARDTGRLYGYTF. DNA of the CDR3: TGCAGTGCTAGAGACACCGGGCGGCTCTATGGCTACACCTTC.

The chain combines TRBV28 with TRBJ1-1; TRBD1 is a possible D gene (6 bases). The CDR3 contains 12 residues. Trimming took 5 bases from V and 9 from J, leaving 13 bases between them. The germline V gene encodes CDR1 MDHEN and CDR2 SYDVKM. In DNA form, the CDR3 reads TGTGCCAGCAGTGGGTGGACAGAACAAGCTTTCTTT. This encodes CASSGWTEQAFF. Looking up the rest from reference TRBV28 and TRBJ1-1 gives the full variable domain: DVKVTQSSRYLVKRTGEKVFLECVQDMDHENMFWYRQDPGLGLRLIYFSYDVKMKEKGDIPEGYSVSREKKERFSLILESASTNQTSMYLCASSGWTEQAFFGQGTRLTVV.

In this sample, this clonotype turned up a few times. The rearrangement joins TRBV6-5 to TRBJ2-5, with 10 positions matching TRBD1. The CDR3 consists of 14 residues. The trim removed 4 bases at V and 4 bases at J, leaving 3 bases unmatched. The germline gives CDR1 MNHEY, CDR2 SVGAGI. This CDR3 is CASSFGDRGETQYF. The CDR3 DNA reads as TGTGCCAGCAGTTTCGGGGACAGGGGAGAGACCCAGTACTTC.

About this clonotype itself: The germline gene is not matched at one end of the junction; a read error may be the cause. The chain uses TRBV30 and TRBJ1-6; no clear D gene. The CDR3 contains 13 residues. The V gene's germline CDR1 is GTSNPN and CDR2 SVGIG (reference sequence). CDR3: CAWSGSYDSPLHF. CDR3 in DNA: TGTGCCTGGAGTGGCAGCTATGATTCACCCCTCCACTTT.

The chain combines TRBV7-3 with TRBJ2-6, with D tentatively TRBD1 (6 bases). Trimming shortened V by 2 bases and J by 4 bases, and 9 bases separated the two germline ends. Germline CDR1 SGHTA, CDR2 FQGTGA. The CDR3 has 15 residues. CDR3 DNA: TGTGCCAGCAGCTTAGGGGGCAGAGGGGCCAACGTCCTGACTTTC. This encodes CASSLGGRGANVLTF.

This clonotype was counted between two and nine times. The chain has TRBV20-1 and TRBJ2-7; D might be TRBD1 (6 bases). The germline V gene has CDR1 DFQATT and CDR2 SNEGSKA (reference sequence). The CDR3 covers 14 residues. The germline V and J ends were trimmed by 1 base and 3 bases, with 13 bases remaining between them. CDR3 protein: CSARGNGGFYEQYF. The CDR3 nucleotides read TGCAGTGCTAGAGGGAATGGGGGCTTCTACGAGCAGTACTTC.

This rearrangement joins TRBV6-1 to TRBJ2-7, with 13 bases lining up with TRBD2. Germline V gene lookup returns CDR1 MNHNS and CDR2 SASEGT. The CDR3 has 17 residues. The junction had 6 bases not matched to a gene; V was cut back by 2 bases and J by 2 bases. The DNA for the CDR3 is TGTGCCAGCAGTGAACTGGGGACTAGCGGGACCGCCTACGAGCAGTACTTC. It codes for CASSELGTSGTAYEQYF.